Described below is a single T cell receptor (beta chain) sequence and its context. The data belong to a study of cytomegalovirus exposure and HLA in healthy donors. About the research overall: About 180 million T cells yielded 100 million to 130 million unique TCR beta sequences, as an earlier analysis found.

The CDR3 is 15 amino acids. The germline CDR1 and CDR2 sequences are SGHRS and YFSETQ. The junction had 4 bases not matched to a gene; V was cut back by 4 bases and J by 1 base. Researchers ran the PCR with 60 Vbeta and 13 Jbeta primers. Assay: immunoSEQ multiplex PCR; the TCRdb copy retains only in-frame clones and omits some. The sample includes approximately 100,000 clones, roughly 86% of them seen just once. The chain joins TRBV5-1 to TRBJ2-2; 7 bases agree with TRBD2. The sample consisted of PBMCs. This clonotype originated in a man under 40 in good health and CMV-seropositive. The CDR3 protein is CASSAGTMNTGELFF. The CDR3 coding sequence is TGCGCCAGCAGCGCCGGGACTATGAACACCGGGGAGCTGTTTTTT.